This T cell receptor (beta chain) stems from a study of blood T cell repertoires in COVID-19 (TCRdb year 2020). Notes on the research overall: The collaborator samples originated in the United States, Italy and Spain and spanned the acute and convalescent phases of COVID-19. Where HLA class I and class II types were available, the types were taken from metadata supplied by the sample provider, not from assay-based typing. The samples were drawn from two sources: the first 160 participants of the ongoing ImmuneRACE study, and 1,254 subjects contributed by 6 global collaborators. Subjects who had been exposed to COVID-19, were actively infected with it, or had recovered from it provided the deeply sampled blood TCRbeta repertoires that made up the dataset. The repertoires were made available in a free public database intended to serve as a resource for research on the immune response to SARS-CoV-2. A de-identified subject ID, COVID-19 status, age in years and sex were almost always included in the sample metadata. The prospective study material was composed of cDNA or gDNA derived from T cells, B-cell-depleted T cells, or PBMCs. Study-wide conclusions, independent of this receptor: The amount of clinical and demographic metadata varied by source and participant and was provided uncurated.

About this clone itself: No antigen is known for it. Within one base of it there is no much larger clone, and no base qualities were kept.

From V the trimming removes 4 bases and from J it removes 4 bases, while the gene matches leave 9 bases of the junction unaccounted for. The CDR3 goes from the cysteine to the phenylalanine over 15 residues. The only DNA kept is the CDR3, 45 bases in frame from the first base. CDR1 and CDR2, looked up from the germline V gene, are MDHEN and SYDVKM. Participants in the prospective study were enrolled through a virtual design, were aged about 18 to 89 years, and lived in 20 to 30 United States geographic areas. To assign participants to cohorts, the prospective study relied on clinical history that participants themselves reported in a screening survey and a study questionnaire. Recovered participants in ImmuneRACE Cohort 3 were defined as having two consecutive negative NP/OP PCR tests, clearance from a healthcare professional, or resolution of symptoms. Each participant in the prospective study had whole blood, serum and a nasopharyngeal or oropharyngeal swab collected by mobile phlebotomists. Additional blood draws and questionnaires over an approximately two-month period could optionally be provided by prospective study participants. Prospective study blood samples were shipped either frozen or at room temperature before DNA extraction.

TCRbeta CDR3 regions were amplified from genomic DNA using the immunoSEQ Assay, a bias-controlled multiplex PCR. Turning to the authors' computational methods: The number of nucleated cells in each sample was estimated from the amplification of reference gene primers within the assay. To quantify the absolute abundance of each unique TCRbeta CDR3 rearrangement, sequence reads were collapsed and filtered. For each sample, productive Simpson clonality was calculated as the square root of Simpson's diversity index across productive rearrangements. TCRdb carries this immuneACCESS record with in-frame sequences only. Its versions omit some clonotypes, under half of them owing to an unresolved V gene in the studies checked, with the rest unexplained. V and J calls and clone size follow that table, whereas D and trimming were derived from the DNA. The sample includes a few hundred thousand clones, with about 90% observed a single time. 2.5% to 3% of the sample is taken by the ten largest.

Sequenced: PBMCs or T cells enriched from blood (not recorded which). The chain couples TRBV28 to TRBJ2-7, and TRBD2 matches 8 of the central bases. The receptor comes from a woman in her twenties or thirties who had recovered from COVID-19. The DNA sequence is given as TGTGCCAGCAGTTCCTTAGCGGGAAGTCAGTACGAGCAGTACTTC. Its protein is CASSSLAGSQYEQYF.